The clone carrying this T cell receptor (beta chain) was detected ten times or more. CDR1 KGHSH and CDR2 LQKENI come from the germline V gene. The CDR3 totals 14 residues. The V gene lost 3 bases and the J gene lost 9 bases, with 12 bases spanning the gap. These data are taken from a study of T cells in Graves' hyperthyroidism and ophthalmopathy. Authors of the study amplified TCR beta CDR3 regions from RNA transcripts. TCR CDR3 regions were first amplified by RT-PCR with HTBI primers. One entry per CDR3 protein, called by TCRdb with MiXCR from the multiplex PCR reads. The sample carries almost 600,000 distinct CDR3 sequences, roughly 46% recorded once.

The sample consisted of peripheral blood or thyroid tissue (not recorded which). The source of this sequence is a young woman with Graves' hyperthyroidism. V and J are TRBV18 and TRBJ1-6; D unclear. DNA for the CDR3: TGTGCCAGCTCACCTTCCCCAGAAGGTTCACCCCTCCACTTT. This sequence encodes CASSPSPEGSPLHF.